This T cell receptor beta chain was retrieved from a study of blood T cell repertoires in COVID-19. Turning to the study itself: Researchers got acute and convalescent COVID-19 samples from the United States, Italy and Spain. T cells, B-cell-depleted T cells, or PBMCs supplied cDNA or gDNA.

Source study methods: Estimates of nucleated cell counts were drawn from the amplification of reference gene primers. Generated by immunoSEQ multiplex PCR, the TCRdb table keeps only in-frame clones and is missing some. The DNA was the basis for D and trimming; V, J and clone size are from that table. The profile shows about 34,000 clones, roughly 73% of them singletons. The CDR3 totals 18 residues. Germline CDR1 and CDR2: WSHSY and SAAADI. Trimming cost V 4 bases and J 5 bases; bases outside gene matches: 14. The TCR was taken from an elderly man with active or convalescent COVID-19. The chain employs TRBV10-2 and TRBJ2-1; 10 positions agree with TRBD2. Input material: peripheral blood. The CDR3 sequence: CASSGVLPGLANHNEQFF. The CDR3 DNA reads TGCGCCAGCAGTGGCGTCCTCCCGGGACTAGCGAACCACAATGAGCAGTTCTTC.